This is a list of T cell receptor beta chains from one sample in a study of memory CD4+ T cells and cytomegalovirus serostatus. Generated by immunoSEQ multiplex PCR, the TCRdb table keeps only in-frame clones and is missing some. Altogether about 75,000 clones are present, roughly 80% being singletons, with the ten largest covering just over 2.5%. The sequenced sample was memory CD4+ T cells from blood. Every receptor here comes from an adult in good health and CMV-seropositive. Each CDR3 is given with its conserved first and last residue. The D gene is left open where the match is weak. Only some rows state a clone size, as once, few, many or a class for expanded clones.

>-|TRBJ2-5|TRBV2|once
CASSARGTATETQYF
TGTGCCAGCAGTGCTCGGGGAACGGCAACGGAGACCCAGTACTTC
>-|TRBJ1-5|TRBV6-5|-
CASSYGGPYSNQPQHF
TGTGCCAGCAGTTACGGGGGGCCGTATAGCAATCAGCCCCAGCATTTT
>-|TRBJ2-1|TRBV7-2|-
CASSLGPPEEQFF
TGTGCCAGCAGCTTGGGACCCCCTGAGGAGCAGTTCTTC
>TRBD1|TRBJ2-5|TRBV5-4|few
CASTATGTETQYF
TGTGCCAGCACCGCGACAGGGACCGAGACCCAGTACTTC
>TRBD1|TRBJ1-5|TRBV2|-
CASSEPDRVEAPNQPQHF
TGTGCCAGCAGTGAACCGGACAGGGTAGAGGCACCAAATCAGCCCCAGCATTTT
>TRBD1|TRBJ2-3|TRBV5-4|-
CASSLGQVTDTQYF
TGTGCCAGCAGCCTGGGACAGGTCACAGATACGCAGTATTTT
>TRBD1|TRBJ1-2|TRBV4-2|-
CASSQGTGVEAYGYTF
TGTGCCAGCAGCCAAGGGACAGGGGTCGAGGCTTATGGCTACACCTTC
>TRBD2|TRBJ2-2|TRBV5-4|-
CASSLGGRGTGELFF
TGTGCCAGCAGCTTGGGCGGGAGGGGCACCGGGGAGCTGTTTTTT
>-|TRBJ1-2|TRBV7-2|-
CASSLAEGGGYTF
TGTGCCAGCAGCTTAGCTGAGGGGGGTGGCTACACCTTC
>TRBD1|TRBJ2-2|TRBV5-1|-
CASSPPTGGTGELFF
TGCGCCAGCAGCCCCCCTACAGGGGGCACCGGGGAGCTGTTTTTT
>-|TRBJ2-1|TRBV11-2|-
CASSLRYNEQFF
TGTGCCAGCAGCTTGCGGTACAATGAGCAGTTCTTC
>-|TRBJ2-1|TRBV7-2|-
CASSLAITGPNEQFF
TGTGCCAGCAGCCTCGCGATCACGGGGCCCAATGAGCAGTTCTTC
>TRBD2|TRBJ2-2|TRBV11-3|few
CASSLDGRAQSTGELFF
TGTGCCAGCAGCTTAGACGGGAGGGCACAATCTACCGGGGAGCTGTTTTTT